The present entry profiles one T cell receptor beta chain with its context. This sample is part of a study of blood T cells in healthy people across ages. The germline gives CDR1 MNHNY, CDR2 SVGAGI (reference sequence). The CDR3 consists of 17 residues. Trimming stripped 2 bases from V and 1 base from J, with 18 bases between. For the second PCR, which ran for roughly 6 to 12 cycles, a sample-barcoded 5' primer and a J-beta primer mix were used. Carrying 12 random nucleotides, a template-switch adaptor labeled each individual cDNA molecule. Via MiXCR, TCRdb re-called the 5' RACE reads, giving one row per CDR3 protein. The profile shows hundreds of thousands of distinct CDR3 sequences, 45% to 60% of them singletons.

This chain joins TRBV6-6 and TRBJ2-7, with D tentatively TRBD1 or TRBD2 (5 bases each). Sequencing was done on a sample of blood. This clonotype originated in an elderly woman in good health. Here the CDR3 DNA reads TGTGCCAGCAGTTACCCCCTCGACGGTGGGGGATCCTACGAGCAGTACTTC. It yields the protein CASSYPLDGGGSYEQYF.